This entry lists 28 T cell receptor beta chains sequenced from one sample in a study of T cell responses to AZD1222 COVID-19 vaccine. Sequencing was performed with immunoSEQ multiplex PCR; in TCRdb, only in-frame clones are kept and a portion is missing. The sample comprises around 160,000 clones, around 92% of which are singletons, and approximately 0.98% rests with the top ten. Sequenced here: peripheral blood, sampled 28 days after the second AZD1222 dose. These receptor sequences come from an adult who received the AZD1222 COVID-19 vaccine.

The CDR3 reads CASSPRSDGYNSPLHF. DNA of the CDR3: TGTGCCAGCAGCCCCCGCAGTGACGGGTATAATTCACCCCTCCACTTT. The J gene is TRBJ1-6, the V gene TRBV9; D is unclear. This CDR3 has 16 amino acids. Trimming removed 4 bases from V and 4 bases from J, with 15 bases in between. CDR1 is SGDLS and CDR2 is YYNGEE in the germline V gene.

The rearrangement joins TRBV29-1 to TRBJ2-5, with 12 bases lining up with TRBD2. This CDR3 spans 14 amino acids. Unmatched junction bases numbered 4, after V lost 7 bases and J lost 1 base. Per germline, CDR1 SQVTM and CDR2 ANQGSEA. The CDR3 here is CSAPTSGGQETQYF. For the CDR3, the DNA is TGCAGCGCGCCGACTAGCGGGGGCCAAGAGACCCAGTACTTC. Drawing the rest from reference TRBV29-1 and TRBJ2-5, the complete variable domain is SAVISQKPSRDICQRGTSLTIQCQVDSQVTMMFWYRQQPGQSLTLIATANQGSEATYESGFVIDKFPISRPNLTFSTLTVSNMSPEDSSIYLCSAPTSGGQETQYFGPGTRLLVL.

This chain uses TRBV5-1 with TRBJ1-1; TRBD1 matches 9 bases. V trimming: 0 bases; J trimming: 5 bases; junction bases outside the gene matches: 8. In germline, CDR1 is SGHRS, CDR2 YFSETQ. This CDR3 spans 16 amino acids. The CDR3 region has the DNA TGCGCCAGCAGCTTGGACAGGACAGGGGATGGTACTGAAGCTTTCTTT. Translation: CASSLDRTGDGTEAFF.

This clone was found a few times. Other DNA sequences in this sample translate to the same CDR3. The J gene is TRBJ1-2, the V gene TRBV6-5, with D unclear. CDR3 size: 14 residues. Trimming shortened V by 0 bases and J by 5 bases, and 10 bases separated the two germline ends. Per the germline V gene, CDR1 is MNHEY and CDR2 is SVGAGI. CDR3 nucleotide sequence: TGTGCCAGCAGTTACTCGAGAGGGTATTATGGCTACACCTTC. Its translation: CASSYSRGYYGYTF.

CDR3 protein: CASGLGSYEQYF. DNA for the CDR3: TGTGCTAGTGGTTTGGGTTCCTACGAGCAGTACTTC. The J gene is TRBJ2-7, the V gene TRBV12-5; D is ambiguous. The germline CDR1 and CDR2 sequences are LGHNT and FRNRAP. V lost 1 base and J lost 1, with 2 bases in between. This CDR3 has 12 amino acids.

The V and J genes are TRBV11-3 and TRBJ1-1; D is unclear. Trimming removed 4 bases from V and 8 bases from J, with 14 bases in between. The CDR3 has 13 residues. Germline V CDR1 and CDR2: SGHNT, YENEEA. CDR3 sequence (DNA): TGTGCCAGCAGCTCCACCCCCATATCCGAAGCTTTCTTT. It codes for CASSSTPISEAFF.

The chain recombines TRBV29-1 with TRBJ1-3; no reliable D call. This CDR3 is built from 13 residues. V lost 8 bases and J lost 0, with 11 bases in between. Germline CDR1 is SQVTM and CDR2 is ANQGSEA. CDR3 region: CSYSSSSGNTIYF. The CDR3, as DNA: TGCAGCTACTCATCTTCCTCTGGAAACACCATATATTTT.

The chain carries TRBV2 and TRBJ2-5, with 8 bases lining up with TRBD1. The CDR3 sequence is 16 residues long. V was clipped by 6 bases and J by 1 base; unmatched bases: 10. Germline V CDR1 and CDR2: SNHLY, FYNNEI. The CDR3 loop is CASRPRQGRIQETQYF. Here the CDR3 DNA reads TGTGCCAGCAGGCCTCGACAGGGGAGGATCCAAGAGACCCAGTACTTC.

This chain connects TRBV5-1 to TRBJ1-1; a possible D gene is TRBD1 (6 bases). V shed 7 bases and J shed 5 bases, with 15 bases lying between them. CDR1 and CDR2 (germline): SGHRS, YFSETQ. The CDR3 loop spans 13 amino acids. This chain's CDR3 is CASAYRARTEAFF. The CDR3 DNA is TGCGCCAGCGCCTACAGGGCCCGGACTGAAGCTTTCTTT.

The DNA of the CDR3 is TGTGCCAGCAGTCCTAGACAGAACTATGGCTACACCTTC. It encodes CASSPRQNYGYTF. The chain employs TRBV12-3 or TRBV12-4 and TRBJ1-2; D possibly corresponds to TRBD1 (5 bases). The V and J ends lost 5 bases and 2 bases respectively, with 9 bases between them. The CDR3 loop spans 13 amino acids.

The chain has TRBV27 and TRBJ1-3, with TRBD1 matching over 7 bases. Germline CDR1 is MNHEY and CDR2 is SMNVEV (reference sequence). The V gene end was trimmed by 2 bases and the J gene end by 2 bases; junction bases not matched to a gene: 3. This CDR3 is built from 15 residues. CDR3 in amino acids: CASSLEGATGNTIYF. The CDR3 DNA reads as TGTGCCAGCAGTTTAGAGGGGGCTACTGGAAACACCATATATTTT.

The chain couples TRBV29-1 to TRBJ1-2, with D unresolved. The CDR3 extends over 12 amino acids. The ends were cut back, 7 bases at V and 6 bases at J, with 15 bases in the middle. CDR1 and CDR2 from the germline V gene are SQVTM and ANQGSEA. In DNA form, the CDR3 reads TGCAGCGCCCTATATTCGACTCATGGCTACACCTTC. It translates to CSALYSTHGYTF.

The chain employs TRBV2 and TRBJ2-3, with 10 nucleotides matching TRBD1. V lost 6 bases to trimming and J lost 2 bases; unmatched junction nucleotides: 5. CDR1 is SNHLY, CDR2 FYNNEI, per germline. The CDR3 runs 15 residues. CDR3 sequence: CASRLGQGNTDTQYF. As DNA, the CDR3 is TGTGCCAGCAGGCTGGGACAGGGGAACACAGATACGCAGTATTTT.

The chain has TRBV2 and TRBJ1-3; tentative D call: TRBD1 (5 bases). Looked up from germline, CDR1 is SNHLY and CDR2 is FYNNEI. The CDR3 has 13 residues. The V and J ends lost 5 bases and 7 bases respectively, with 12 bases between them. CDR3 region: CASSFDSQNTIYF. The CDR3 DNA follows: TGTGCCAGCAGTTTCGACAGTCAGAACACCATATATTTT.

The V gene is TRBV18, the J gene TRBJ1-2; TRBD1 might be the D (5 bases). The CDR3 extends over 15 amino acids. Germline CDR1 and CDR2: KGHSH and LQKENI. V was pared by 4 bases and J by 8 bases, with 20 bases between. CDR3 in amino acids: CASSLGAGDRTGYTF. The DNA of the CDR3 is TGTGCCAGCTCACTAGGGGCGGGGGACCGGACGGGCTACACCTTC.

The chain uses TRBV6-4 and TRBJ1-6; 9 bases align to TRBD1. CDR1 is MRHNA and CDR2 is SNTAGT in the germline V gene. J gave up 7 bases and V 3 bases, and 1 base lay outside the gene matches. This CDR3 spans 14 amino acids. The CDR3 sequence is CASSEDRGNSPLHF. DNA for the CDR3: TGTGCCAGCAGTGAGGACAGGGGAAATTCACCCCTCCACTTT.

This clone was recorded once. V and J are TRBV6-1 and TRBJ1-2; possible D gene TRBD1, 6 bases. CDR1 MNHNS and CDR2 SASEGT come from the germline V gene. The CDR3 is made up of 15 amino acids. The V end lost 2 bases, the J end lost 1 base, and 11 bases lay between the germline ends. In DNA, the CDR3 is TGTGCCAGCAGTGAATACCAGGGGCGTAACTATGGCTACACCTTC. Amino acids: CASSEYQGRNYGYTF.

V usage is TRBV5-5 and J usage is TRBJ2-5; the D is unclear. Trimming removed 0 bases from V and 5 bases from J, with 11 bases in between. This CDR3 spans 14 amino acids. CDR1 and CDR2 from the germline V gene are SGHKS and YYEKEE (reference sequence). The CDR3 coding sequence is TGTGCCAGCAGCTTGGTGACATTGGAGGAGACCCAGTACTTC. This gives the protein CASSLVTLEETQYF.

The chain carries TRBV18 and TRBJ1-2; 8 nucleotides line up with TRBD1. This CDR3 is built from 14 residues. Trimming at V came to 6 bases and at J to 8 bases, leaving 11 bases not matched to a gene. Germline CDR1 and CDR2: KGHSH and LQKENI. CDR3 amino acids: CASSTGGQGDGYTF. The CDR3, as DNA: TGTGCCAGCTCCACTGGCGGACAGGGCGACGGCTACACCTTC.

This chain uses TRBV6-5 with TRBJ1-2; no reliable D call. The CDR3 contains 15 residues. From germline, CDR1 is MNHEY and CDR2 SVGAGI. V dropped 6 bases and J dropped 0 bases, with 14 bases sitting between them. The CDR3 loop is CASRAPWTANYGYTF. DNA for the CDR3: TGTGCCAGCAGGGCTCCTTGGACGGCTAACTATGGCTACACCTTC.

V gene TRBV9 combines with J gene TRBJ1-1; unclear D gene. The CDR3 sequence is 13 residues long. Looked up from germline, CDR1 is SGDLS and CDR2 is YYNGEE. The V and J ends lost 0 bases and 11 bases respectively, with 14 bases between them. The CDR3 nucleotides read TGTGCCAGCAGCGTAGAATCCAGCCTCGGGGCTTTCTTT. It encodes CASSVESSLGAFF.

This clone has only one observation. V and J are TRBV5-1 and TRBJ1-1; the match to TRBD1 covers 11 bases. The CDR3 is made up of 15 amino acids. Per the germline V gene, CDR1 is SGHRS and CDR2 is YFSETQ. The junction had 2 bases not matched to a gene; V was cut back by 2 bases and J by 2 bases. This CDR3 reads CASSFRTGGNTEAFF. The CDR3 nucleotides are TGCGCCAGCAGCTTCCGGACAGGGGGCAACACTGAAGCTTTCTTT.

The chain employs TRBV10-3 and TRBJ1-5; 8 bases align to TRBD1. Unmatched junction bases numbered 5, after V lost 6 bases and J lost 4 bases. From germline, CDR1 is ENHRY and CDR2 SYGVKD. The CDR3 loop spans 14 amino acids. In DNA form, the CDR3 reads TGTGCCATCAGGGGGACAGGAGAAAATCAGCCCCAGCATTTT. Protein product: CAIRGTGENQPQHF.

The J gene is TRBJ1-6, the V gene TRBV18; D unclear. Trimming cost V 2 bases and J 14 bases, with 10 bases left between them. Germline CDR1 is KGHSH and CDR2 is LQKENI. This CDR3 has 12 amino acids. CDR3 in DNA: TGTGCCAGCTCACCAGGCCTGTCAGCCCTCCACTTT. This codes for CASSPGLSALHF.

The rearrangement joins TRBV5-1 to TRBJ1-2; 8 positions agree with TRBD1. Germline V gene lookup returns CDR1 SGHRS and CDR2 YFSETQ. This CDR3 is built from 19 residues. The V gene end was trimmed by 1 base and the J gene end by 5 bases; junction bases not matched to a gene: 19. CDR3 protein: CASSLRFEGQVPRLYGYTF. The CDR3 bases are TGCGCCAGCAGCTTGAGATTTGAGGGACAGGTCCCGAGGCTGTATGGCTACACCTTC.

This chain's CDR3 is CASSLYGTSGGTDTQYF. In nucleotides, the CDR3 is TGCGCCAGCAGCTTGTATGGGACTAGCGGGGGCACAGATACGCAGTATTTT. The chain recombines TRBV5-1 with TRBJ2-3, with 13 bases lining up with TRBD2. Germline lookup yields CDR1 SGHRS and CDR2 YFSETQ. V lost 1 base, J lost 1 base, and 3 bases stayed unmatched. CDR3 size: 17 residues.

The chain carries TRBV18 and TRBJ1-2; D uncertain. The V end lost 2 bases, the J end lost 4 bases, and 14 bases lay between the germline ends. CDR1 KGHSH and CDR2 LQKENI come from the germline V gene. The length of the CDR3 is 15 residues. CDR3 in amino acids: CASSPSAELGYGYTF. The CDR3 DNA sequence: TGTGCCAGCTCACCAAGCGCGGAATTAGGCTATGGCTACACCTTC.

This clone was seen only a few times. The chain combines TRBV19 with TRBJ1-1; no clear D. Trimming removed 5 bases from V and 0 bases from J, with 10 bases in between. CDR1 is LNHDA, CDR2 SQIVND, per germline (reference sequence). CDR3 size: 14 residues. DNA of the CDR3: TGTGCCAGTAGTTATGAGGGAGTGAACACTGAAGCTTTCTTT. Protein product: CASSYEGVNTEAFF.